Below, 15 T cell receptor delta chains from the same sample are listed, as sequenced in a study of γδ T cells in repeated Plasmodium falciparum infection. Gammadelta T cells were flow-sorted from PBMC into Vgamma9/Vdelta2+ and Vdelta2-negative populations for bulk analysis. TCRdb redid clone calling on the multiplex PCR reads using CATT. The sample records 75,000 to 95,000 delta-chain clones, roughly 0.9% being singletons. The sequenced sample was gamma-delta T cells from blood. The receptors shown here come from a pool of human donors (malaria-infected and uninfected, not separated).

Remarks on this clone: The limits of the CDR3 on the DNA are not certain, so only TCRdb's listed CDR3 is given. The J gene has no call, while the V gene is TRDV3; the table's TRDD3 call for D was not verified on the DNA. The CDR3 numbers 16 amino acids, ends counted. The V gene's germline CDR1 is TVYSNPD and CDR2 GDNSRS (reference sequence). CDR3 amino acids: CAFAKGVLLRTDKLIF.

This clone was observed a few times. A far larger clone is just one base off, so this is likely a read error. Other DNA sequences within the sample encode an identical CDR3. The rearrangement uses TRDV2 and TRDJ1, with D maybe TRDD3 (6 bases). The J gene is absent in TCRdb and was assigned here via DNA matching to germline. Trimming pared 3 bases from V and 0 bases from J, leaving 34 bases between. Germline assignment: CDR1 GEAIGNYY and CDR2 EKD. CDR3 size: 22 residues. The CDR3 reads CACDPILAGDPSRVFDTDKLIF. CDR3 nucleotide sequence: TGTGCCTGTGACCCCATTTTGGCTGGGGACCCTAGTAGGGTCTTTGACACCGATAAACTCATCTTT.

This clone has more than one count but fewer than ten. The TCRdb record carries a much larger clone's protein, which differs from this DNA's translation at residue 5; a read error is the likely cause, and the protein listed here is the DNA translation. The V and J genes are TRDV1 and TRDJ1; D possibly matches TRDD2 or TRDD3 (5 bases each). Matching the DNA to germline supplied the J gene, which TCRdb does not give. This CDR3 contains 16 residues. Deletions cut 4 bases from V and 2 bases from J, with 17 bases between. CDR1 and CDR2 from the germline V gene are TSWWSYY and QGS. CDR3 nucleotides: TGTGCTCTTGGGGTCCGGATAACCGTTCCTACCGATAAACTCATCTTT. Protein sequence: CALGVRITVPTDKLIF.

This clone was observed a handful of times. The mismatch at residue 6 between this DNA's translation and the TCRdb protein of a much larger clone likely reflects a read error; the protein shown is translated from the DNA. This chain uses TRDV2 with TRDJ1; TRDD3 is a possible D gene (5 bases). Because TCRdb records no J gene, it was assigned here through a match of the DNA to germline. The germline gives CDR1 GEAIGNYY, CDR2 EKD. This CDR3 contains 18 residues. The germline V and J ends were trimmed by 3 bases and 0 bases, with 22 bases remaining between them. CDR3 protein: CACDAAEGTPPDTDKLIF. CDR3 sequence (DNA): TGTGCCTGTGACGCCGCGGAGGGGACCCCCCCCGACACCGATAAACTCATCTTT.

The sample holds a few counts of this clone. The TCRdb record carries a much larger clone's protein, which differs from this DNA's translation at residue 3; a read error is the likely cause, and the protein listed here is the DNA translation. The gene calls are TRDV2 and TRDJ1; D might be TRDD3 (6 bases). Here the J gene came from matching the DNA to germline, since TCRdb omits it. This CDR3 is 16 amino acids long. V was trimmed by 9 bases and J by 0 bases, leaving 22 bases between them. CDR1 is GEAIGNYY, CDR2 EKD, per germline. The CDR3 region has the DNA TGTGCCCGTGTCTCAACGGGGGGGACGTACACCGATAAACTCATCTTT. This translates into CARVSTGGTYTDKLIF.

To note about this clone: The protein held in TCRdb is that of a much larger clone and does not match this DNA's translation at residue 9, likely because of a read error; the protein shown is translated from the DNA. The chain carries TRDV1 and TRDJ1, with a weak D call TRDD3 (5 bases). The J gene is absent in TCRdb and was assigned here via DNA matching to germline. This CDR3 region has 15 residues. Trimming shortened V by 2 bases and J by 1 base, and 11 bases separated the two germline ends. Germline V lookup: CDR1 TSWWSYY, CDR2 QGS. The CDR3 protein is CALGELGFCTDKLIF. As DNA, the CDR3 is TGTGCTCTTGGGGAATTGGGGTTTTGCACCGATAAACTCATCTTT.

Only a few counts were recorded for this clone. For this DNA, TCRdb reports the protein of a much larger clone, which diverges at residue 20, most likely from a read error; the protein presented here is translated directly from the DNA. DNA for the CDR3: TGTGCTCTTGGGGAACAACCTGTACTAACTTTCCTACACGTACTGGTTGATTGGTACGCCGATAAACTCATCTTT. Protein product: CALGEQPVLTFLHVLVDWYADKLIF. V usage is TRDV1 and J usage is TRDJ1; 7 nucleotides line up with TRDD2. TCRdb does not report a J gene; here it was assigned by matching the DNA to germline references. Unmatched junction bases numbered 35, after V lost 1 base and J lost 3 bases. The V gene's germline CDR1 is TSWWSYY and CDR2 QGS. This CDR3 region has 25 residues.

Points on this clone: The protein TCRdb gives is from a much larger clone and does not agree with this DNA's translation at residue 16, likely a read error; the protein shown here comes from the DNA. The chain combines TRDV1 with TRDJ1; TRDD3 agrees at 12 bases. V lost 0 bases, J lost 3 bases, and 41 bases stayed unmatched. The germline gives CDR1 TSWWSYY, CDR2 QGS. The CDR3 has 29 residues. CDR3 sequence (DNA): TGTGCTCTTGGGGAACTCATGAGACAAACTATTAAAAAAAAAGGCGCCCTATCTGGGGGATACGAGGACCCCGATAAACTCATCTTT. It specifies CALGELMRQTIKKKGALSGGYEDPDKLIF.

This clone was detected only a few times. TCRdb has a much larger clone's protein, which differs at residue 12 from the translation of this DNA, likely because of a read error; what is shown is the protein translated from the DNA. Other nucleotide sequences from this sample produce the same CDR3. V usage is TRDV2 and J usage is TRDJ1; TRDD3 matches 8 bases. Assignment of the J gene here rests on matching the DNA to germline, because TCRdb gives none. V was clipped by 0 bases and J by 2 bases; unmatched bases: 13. The CDR3 consists of 18 residues. Germline V gene data show CDR1 as GEAIGNYY and CDR2 as EKD. In DNA, the CDR3 is TGTGCCTGTGACACCGTCGCACTGGGGGCCCGGTGTACCGATAAACTCATCTTT. Translating gives CACDTVALGARCTDKLIF.

A note on this clone: TCRdb's protein, taken from a much larger clone, differs from this DNA's translation at residue 15, likely owing to a read error; the protein displayed comes from the DNA. The V gene is given as TRDV2, and no J gene call is available; the D segment call TRDD3 is taken from the table without a DNA check. CDR3 length: 16 amino acids. The V gene's germline CDR1 is GEAIGNYY and CDR2 EKD. CDR3 nucleotides: TGTGCCTGTGACACCCCTTGGGATAGCCCCCCAAAGAAACTCACCTTT. Protein: CACDTPWDSPPKKLTF.

On this clone itself: TCRdb attributes to this sequence the protein of a much larger clone, which differs from the DNA translation at residue 17; a read error is likely, and the protein displayed is translated from the DNA. The V gene is given as TRDV1, and no J gene call is available; the DNA was not used to check the table's D call, TRDD3. The CDR3 consists of 19 residues. The germline V gene encodes CDR1 TSWWSYY and CDR2 QGS. The CDR3 bases are TGTGCTCTTGGGGAGAGTCCTCGTACTGGGGGATGTAACTCCGATAAATTCATCTTT. Its protein is CALGESPRTGGCNSDKFIF.

About this clone itself: The TCRdb protein, from a much larger clone, departs from this DNA's translation at residue 9, likely by read error; the protein shown derives from the DNA. This chain connects TRDV1 to TRDJ1; 9 bases match TRDD3. The J gene, left out of TCRdb, was set here by checking the DNA against germline. The ends lost 2 bases at V and 0 bases at J; junction bases unmatched: 22. Germline V gene lookup returns CDR1 TSWWSYY and CDR2 QGS. The CDR3 spans 22 residues. In DNA, the CDR3 is TGTGCTCTTGGGGAAAAAAGAGTTTCCATCGTACTGGGGGAGCCGTACACCGATAAACTCATCTTT. It is translated as CALGEKRVSIVLGEPYTDKLIF.

As concerns this clone: The protein held in TCRdb is that of a much larger clone and does not match this DNA's translation at residue 17, likely because of a read error; the protein shown is translated from the DNA. V and J are TRDV1 and TRDJ2, with TRDD2 matching over 9 bases. The junction had 24 bases not matched to a gene; V was cut back by 1 base and J by 6 bases. CDR3 size: 22 residues. Germline assignment: CDR1 TSWWSYY and CDR2 QGS. CDR3 region: CALGEPPSYPGEGDPRAAQLFF. Here the CDR3 DNA reads TGTGCTCTTGGGGAACCTCCTTCCTACCCCGGGGAGGGGGATCCTAGGGCAGCACAACTCTTCTTT.

This clone showed up just a few times. The protein held in TCRdb is that of a much larger clone and does not match this DNA's translation at residue 12, likely because of a read error; the protein shown is translated from the DNA. This chain links TRDV1 with TRDJ1, with D perhaps matching TRDD3 (6 bases). Germline CDR1 reads TSWWSYY; CDR2 reads QGS. V was shortened by 0 bases and J by 0 bases, with 29 bases between the two germline ends. This CDR3 comprises 22 residues. DNA for the CDR3: TGTGCTCTTGGGGAACTATCCCTAAAGAAGTCCCCGGGGGAGGATAACACCGATAAACTCATCTTT. Translating it yields CALGELSLKKSPGEDNTDKLIF.

For this clone: TCRdb's entry gives the protein of a much larger clone, which mismatches this DNA's translation at residue 19, likely from a read error; the protein reported here is translated from the DNA. This sequence joins TRDV1 and TRDJ1, with 11 bases that match TRDD3. Germline lookup yields CDR1 TSWWSYY and CDR2 QGS. This CDR3 is 25 amino acids long. After removal of 3 bases from V and 0 bases from J, the junction contained 30 bases not matched to a gene. The CDR3 nucleotides read TGTGCTCTTGGGGACCACTGGCCTTCCAGACGCAACTCTGGGGGATACAAGTGGCACACCGATAAACTCATCTTT. Translating it yields CALGDHWPSRRNSGGYKWHTDKLIF.